Below are 25 T cell receptor beta chains sequenced from a single sample in a study of identical twins. TCRdb re-derived calls from the 5' RACE reads in MiXCR, one entry per CDR3 protein. The sample shows about 530,000 distinct CDR3 sequences, approximately 20% of them seen only once. Another study also made use of these data, one on yellow fever vaccine responses in identical twins.

Sequencing was done on a sample of CD4+ T cells sorted from blood. Receptors were obtained from a woman between 18 and 29 years old in good health.

This chain links TRBV18 with TRBJ2-1; possibly TRBD2 for D (5 bases). The CDR3 runs 13 residues. The germline V and J ends were trimmed by 2 bases and 9 bases, with 11 bases remaining between them. Germline loops: CDR1 KGHSH, CDR2 LQKENI. CDR3 residues: CASSPFGNSEQFF. The CDR3 DNA reads as TGTGCCAGCTCACCATTCGGGAACAGTGAGCAGTTCTTC. Using reference TRBV18 and TRBJ2-1 for the parts outside the CDR3, the full variable domain is NAGVMQNPRHLVRRRGQEARLRCSPMKGHSHVYWYRQLPEEGLKFMVYLQKENIIDESGMPKERFSAEFPKEGPSILRIQQVVRGDSAAYFCASSPFGNSEQFFGPGTRLTVL.

This chain links TRBV27 with TRBJ2-7; 8 nucleotides align to TRBD2. The trim removed 1 base at V and 2 bases at J, leaving 13 bases unmatched. The CDR3 covers 18 residues. The germline gives CDR1 MNHEY, CDR2 SMNVEV (reference sequence). The DNA for the CDR3 is TGTGCCAGCAGTTTATTGGCTAGCGGGCCAACAGCCACCTACGAGCAGTACTTC. It is translated as CASSLLASGPTATYEQYF.

CDR3: CASSSQGSNTGELFF. DNA of the CDR3: TGTGCCAGCAGCTCACAGGGCTCGAACACCGGGGAGCTGTTTTTT. The rearrangement links TRBV2 to TRBJ2-2, with a possible D match to TRBD1 (6 bases). This CDR3 spans 15 amino acids. V lost 6 bases to trimming and J lost 0 bases, with 11 bases between them. Germline values: CDR1 SNHLY, CDR2 FYNNEI.

This clonotype was seen a few times. V usage is TRBV28 and J usage is TRBJ1-2; tentative D call: TRBD1 (6 bases). V lost 5 bases and J lost 5, with 18 bases in between. The CDR3 has 15 residues. Germline V gene sequence: CDR1 MDHEN, CDR2 SYDVKM. CDR3 region: CASSPQTGLTYGYTF. As DNA, the CDR3 is TGTGCCAGCAGTCCCCAGACAGGTTTAACGTATGGCTACACCTTC.

V gene TRBV6-5 combines with J gene TRBJ2-7; TRBD1 might be the D (5 bases). Germline V gene data show CDR1 as MNHEY and CDR2 as SVGAGI. The ends were cut back, 4 bases at V and 0 bases at J, with 13 bases in the middle. This CDR3 is built from 15 residues. CDR3 bases: TGTGCCAGCAGTTCTCCGAAACAGGCCTCCTACGAGCAGTACTTC. This translates into CASSSPKQASYEQYF.

The chain combines TRBV29-1 with TRBJ2-5, with 7 bases identical to TRBD1. The J segment lost 2 bases and the V segment lost 4 bases, leaving 7 bases of the junction unmatched. This CDR3 contains 14 residues. From germline, CDR1 is SQVTM and CDR2 ANQGSEA. The CDR3 reads CSVVGRDRQETQYF. For the CDR3, the DNA is TGCAGCGTTGTGGGCCGGGACAGACAAGAGACCCAGTACTTC.

This clonotype was seen a handful of times. This rearrangement joins TRBV20-1 to TRBJ1-5; D not resolved. Trimming took off 6 bases at V and 1 base at J, with 7 bases between the two ends. Per the germline V gene, CDR1 is DFQATT and CDR2 is SNEGSKA (reference sequence). The CDR3 runs to 12 residues. In nucleotides, the CDR3 is TGCAGTGCAGGGTTGAGCAATCAGCCCCAGCATTTT. This translates into CSAGLSNQPQHF.

This clonotype appeared many times. This chain connects TRBV10-3 to TRBJ1-3; D is ambiguous. From germline, CDR1 is ENHRY and CDR2 SYGVKD. V lost 3 bases, J lost 0 bases, and 6 bases lay in between. This CDR3 spans 14 amino acids. This CDR3 reads CAISDGVSGNTIYF. In DNA form, the CDR3 reads TGTGCCATCAGTGATGGAGTCTCTGGAAACACCATATATTTT.

This clonotype was detected a few times. The chain couples TRBV11-2 to TRBJ2-7; D is undetermined. Germline CDR1 SGHAT, CDR2 FQNNGV. The CDR3 has 15 amino acids. V lost 5 bases, J lost 2 bases, and 16 bases lay in between. This CDR3 reads CASSQTTRPTYEQYV. The CDR3, as DNA: TGTGCCAGCAGCCAAACGACCAGGCCCACCTACGAGCAGTACGTC.

This rearrangement joins TRBV18 to TRBJ2-5, with 13 bases that match TRBD2. The V and J ends lost 3 bases and 5 bases, in that order; junction bases with no gene match: 6. Germline V gene data show CDR1 as KGHSH and CDR2 as LQKENI. This CDR3 region has 16 residues. Written as DNA, the CDR3 is TGTGCCAGCTCACCCTGGACTAGCGGGAGTAGTGAGACCCAGTACTTC. It encodes CASSPWTSGSSETQYF.

The chain couples TRBV6-1 to TRBJ2-2, with 11 nucleotides matching TRBD2. The CDR3 spans 16 residues. The J segment lost 4 bases and the V segment lost 6 bases, leaving 7 bases of the junction unmatched. Germline assignment: CDR1 MNHNS and CDR2 SASEGT. The CDR3 region is CASRTTSGITTGELFF. The CDR3 DNA reads TGTGCCAGCAGGACGACTAGCGGGATCACCACCGGGGAGCTGTTTTTT.

This clonotype was found a few times. The V call is TRBV5-5, the J call TRBJ1-1, with a possible D match to TRBD1 (5 bases). CDR1 is SGHKS and CDR2 is YYEKEE in the germline V gene (reference sequence). The CDR3 runs to 16 residues. V lost 3 bases and J lost 0, with 15 bases in between. CDR3 sequence (DNA): TGTGCCAGCAGCTCGCAGGGAGGTGCCATGAACACTGAAGCTTTCTTT. Translating it yields CASSSQGGAMNTEAFF.

This rearrangement joins TRBV2 to TRBJ2-7, with 12 positions matching TRBD2. With V trimmed by 6 bases and J by 7 bases, 10 bases remained unmatched. This CDR3 comprises 15 residues. Germline-derived CDR1 and CDR2 are SNHLY and FYNNEI. CDR3 nucleotide sequence: TGTGCCAGCAGCTCCTGGACTAGCGGGGTCGGTGAGCAGTACGTC. Its protein is CASSSWTSGVGEQYV.

As to this clonotype: As the CDR3 is not closed by the conserved phenylalanine or tryptophan, this likely results from a read error. The DNA is left out, because the CDR3 cannot be placed on it with certainty; the CDR3 is given as TCRdb lists it. The chain couples TRBV2 to TRBJ2-1; whether TRBD2, the table's D call, matches the DNA was not checked. Inclusive of both ends, the CDR3 amounts to 12 amino acids. Per the germline V gene, CDR1 is SNHLY and CDR2 is FYNNEI. CDR3 sequence reads: CASRASGLLPDS.

A remark on this clonotype: At one end the junction does not follow the germline gene, possibly because of a read error. J is TRBJ2-2 and V is TRBV20-1; D remains ambiguous. Germline V gene data show CDR1 as DFQATT and CDR2 as SNEGSKA (reference sequence). The CDR3 has 14 residues. CDR3 coding DNA: TGCAGTGATAGAAGGCCCAGAGACACCGGGGAGCTGTTTTTT. This codes for CSDRRPRDTGELFF.

The CDR3, as DNA: TGTGCCAGCGGCAAAGGAGAGACCCAGTACTTC. Its translation is CASGKGETQYF. The chain is built from TRBV7-9 and TRBJ2-5; D uncertain. The CDR3 totals 11 residues. V lost 8 bases to trimming and J lost 4 bases, with 8 bases between them. From germline, CDR1 is SEHNR and CDR2 FQNEAQ (reference sequence). Together with reference TRBV7-9 and TRBJ2-5, the CDR3 gives the full variable domain: DTGVSQNPRHKITKRGQNVTFRCDPISEHNRLYWYRQTLGQGPEFLTYFQNEAQLEKSRLLSDRFSAERPKGSFSTLEIQRTEQGDSAMYLCASGKGETQYFGPGTRLLVL.

The rearrangement joins TRBV6-5 to TRBJ1-2, with 9 bases matching TRBD1. The J segment lost 4 bases and the V segment lost 3 bases, leaving 6 bases of the junction unmatched. CDR1 is MNHEY and CDR2 is SVGAGI in the germline V gene. The CDR3 loop spans 15 amino acids. The CDR3 DNA reads TGTGCCAGCAGTTATTCGGACAGGGGAAGCTATGGCTACACCTTC. It translates to CASSYSDRGSYGYTF.

This chain links TRBV10-2 with TRBJ2-2; the match to TRBD2 covers 10 bases. CDR3 size: 15 residues. The trim removed 5 bases at V and 1 base at J, leaving 1 base unmatched. Germline V gene lookup returns CDR1 WSHSY and CDR2 SAAADI. CDR3 residues: CASSWTSGNTGELFF. In nucleotides, the CDR3 is TGCGCCAGCAGTTGGACTAGCGGGAACACCGGGGAGCTGTTTTTT.

This chain uses TRBV5-1 with TRBJ2-3; TRBD2 matches at 9 bases. J lost 0 bases, V lost 0 bases, and 8 bases had no gene match. The CDR3 extends over 18 amino acids. In germline, CDR1 is SGHRS, CDR2 YFSETQ. In DNA form, the CDR3 reads TGCGCCAGCAGCTTGGGCCGACTAGCGGAGATTAGCACAGATACGCAGTATTTT. Translated: CASSLGRLAEISTDTQYF.

This clonotype has more than one count but fewer than ten. V and J are TRBV29-1 and TRBJ2-1, with D possibly TRBD2 on 7 matching bases. V shed 6 bases and J shed 9 bases, with 18 bases lying between them. This CDR3 spans 13 amino acids. Looked up from germline, CDR1 is SQVTM and CDR2 is ANQGSEA. CDR3 sequence (DNA): TGCAGCGTCCGTGACAGGTGGGAGGGTGAGCAGTTCTTC. The encoded protein is CSVRDRWEGEQFF.

The chain combines TRBV5-1 with TRBJ2-2; 8 nucleotides line up with TRBD2. V lost 0 bases and J lost 0; bases outside the gene matches: 7. The CDR3 spans 18 residues. CDR1 is SGHRS and CDR2 is YFSETQ in the germline V gene. DNA for the CDR3: TGCGCCAGCAGCTTGGTTTCAGCGGGAGCCGCGAACACCGGGGAGCTGTTTTTT. Amino acids: CASSLVSAGAANTGELFF. The entire variable domain, with the rest obtained from reference TRBV5-1 and TRBJ2-2, is as follows: KAGVTQTPRYLIKTRGQQVTLSCSPISGHRSVSWYQQTPGQGLQFLFEYFSETQRNKGNFPGRFSGRQFSNSRSEMNVSTLELGDSALYLCASSLVSAGAANTGELFFGEGSRLTVL.

In this sample, this clonotype turned up a few times. The chain employs TRBV13 and TRBJ2-7; TRBD2 agrees at 12 bases. Germline trimming cut 4 bases from V and 3 bases from J; bases unmatched to any gene: 1. The CDR3 contains 14 residues. CDR1 is PRHDT, CDR2 FYEKMQ, per germline (reference sequence). DNA for the CDR3: TGTGCCAGCAGCTCGGGACTAGCGGGCTACGAGCAGTACTTC. It translates to CASSSGLAGYEQYF.

J is TRBJ2-2 and V is TRBV7-2; the D gene is possibly TRBD2 (5 bases). Germline CDR1 SGHTA, CDR2 FQGNSA. The CDR3 runs 15 residues. V shed 1 base and J shed 6 bases, with 12 bases lying between them. The CDR3 reads CASSLVSGLAGELFF. CDR3 bases: TGTGCCAGCAGCTTAGTTTCGGGGTTAGCCGGGGAGCTGTTTTTT.

The rearrangement links TRBV6-2 or TRBV6-3 to TRBJ2-7, with D unresolved. V was clipped by 5 bases and J by 4 bases, with 30 bases between them. This CDR3 contains 19 residues. Germline-derived CDR1 and CDR2 are MNHEY and SVGEGT. The chain's CDR3 is CASSPHKSLSVIVQYEQYV. The DNA for the CDR3 is TGTGCCAGCAGTCCCCACAAATCCCTCTCGGTTATCGTCCAATACGAGCAGTACGTC.

The chain joins TRBV27 to TRBJ2-3; unclear D gene. Germline CDR1 MNHEY, CDR2 SMNVEV (reference sequence). The CDR3 totals 14 residues. V dropped 2 bases and J dropped 2 bases, with 8 bases sitting between them. The CDR3 bases are TGTGCCAGCAGTTTAAAGGATCACACAGATACGCAGTATTTT. Translation: CASSLKDHTDTQYF.